The sequence of this TCR beta chain was determined in a study of OX40 agonist ivuxolimab in advanced cancers. At the level of the study: Patients in the trial were receiving intravenous ivuxolimab every 2 weeks, at doses of 0.01 to 10 mg/kg.

Germline V gene sequence: CDR1 MGHDK, CDR2 SYGVNS. The junction had 5 bases not matched to a gene; V was cut back by 4 bases and J by 6 bases. The CDR3 totals 13 residues. Sequencing was performed with immunoSEQ multiplex PCR; in TCRdb, only in-frame clones are kept and a portion is missing. In the table there are roughly 67,000 clones, over 80% of which are singletons. V and J are TRBV25-1 and TRBJ1-2; 7 nucleotides align to TRBD1. The receptor was isolated from an adult with an advanced solid tumor such as melanoma, head and neck, liver or kidney cancer. The input for sequencing was CD4+ or CD8+ T cells sorted from blood, taken in a trial of the OX40 agonist ivuxolimab. The CDR3 region is CASSAQGRDGYTF. In nucleotides, the CDR3 is TGTGCCAGCAGTGCACAGGGGCGAGATGGCTACACCTTC.